The 23 T cell receptor beta chains given below trace back to one sample, sequenced in a study of cytomegalovirus exposure and HLA in healthy donors. A multiplex PCR was run with 60 Vbeta primers and 13 Jbeta primers. Data came from immunoSEQ multiplex PCR; TCRdb stores just in-frame clones and leaves some out. The data contain a few hundred thousand clones, 75% to 85% of them singletons. The sample was PBMCs. The receptors were sampled from a girl aged 5-17 years in good health and CMV-seronegative.

As for this clone: The sample carries other DNA sequences with the same CDR3. This chain connects TRBV5-4 to TRBJ2-5; 11 positions agree with TRBD2. V was clipped by 0 bases and J by 2 bases; unmatched bases: 0. Germline CDR1 is SGHNT and CDR2 is YYREEE (reference sequence). CDR3 length equals 15 residues. This CDR3 is CASSLGLAGQETQYF. The CDR3 DNA is TGTGCCAGCAGCTTGGGACTAGCGGGACAAGAGACCCAGTACTTC.

V is TRBV14 and J is TRBJ1-2; 9 bases fit TRBD1. The V gene end was trimmed by 4 bases and the J gene end by 7 bases; junction bases not matched to a gene: 7. CDR3 size: 14 residues. Germline loops: CDR1 SGHDN, CDR2 FVKESK. The CDR3 loop is CASSLQGAGSGYTF. The CDR3 DNA sequence: TGTGCCAGCAGCCTACAGGGGGCCGGGAGTGGCTACACCTTC.

Written as DNA, the CDR3 is TGTGCCAGCAGTTACGAAGGGACAGATGGCTACACCTTC. This encodes CASSYEGTDGYTF. This sequence joins TRBV6-5 and TRBJ1-2, with 7 positions matching TRBD1. The ends lost 2 bases at V and 6 bases at J; junction bases unmatched: 3. Per the germline V gene, CDR1 is MNHEY and CDR2 is SVGAGI. This CDR3 comprises 13 residues.

J is TRBJ2-1 and V is TRBV6-1, with D possibly matching TRBD2 (6 bases). Germline V gene lookup returns CDR1 MNHNS and CDR2 SASEGT. The CDR3 extends over 14 amino acids. V lost 1 base and J lost 5, with 9 bases in between. The CDR3 DNA reads TGTGCCAGCAGTGAAGTACAGCGGGACAATGAGCAGTTCTTC. It is translated as CASSEVQRDNEQFF.

The chain employs TRBV29-1 and TRBJ1-1; 7 bases are shared with TRBD1. The V gene end was trimmed by 4 bases and the J gene end by 1 base; junction bases not matched to a gene: 18. The CDR3 spans 18 residues. Per the germline V gene, CDR1 is SQVTM and CDR2 is ANQGSEA. In DNA, the CDR3 is TGCAGCGTTGGACAGGGTTTGGGTCTTTATTCTCCGAACACTGAAGCTTTCTTT. Translation gives CSVGQGLGLYSPNTEAFF.

The chain carries TRBV7-2 and TRBJ2-3, with a possible D match to TRBD2 (7 bases). The V end was cut by 5 bases, the J end by 0 bases, with 15 bases between. This CDR3 has 16 residues. The germline V gene has CDR1 SGHTA and CDR2 FQGNSA. CDR3 loop: CASSLYGGLSTDTQYF. CDR3 sequence (DNA): TGTGCCAGCAGCCTCTACGGGGGGCTGAGCACAGATACGCAGTATTTT.

This chain links TRBV6-5 with TRBJ2-1, with 11 bases matching TRBD2. The germline V gene has CDR1 MNHEY and CDR2 SVGAGI. The CDR3 is 13 residues long. Germline trimming cut 5 bases from V and 9 bases from J; bases unmatched to any gene: 3. This CDR3 is CASSQTSGSEQFF. In nucleotides, the CDR3 is TGTGCCAGCAGTCAAACTAGCGGGAGTGAGCAGTTCTTC.

The V gene is TRBV9, the J gene TRBJ1-2; D is possibly TRBD1 (5 bases). The length of the CDR3 is 13 residues. The V gene's germline CDR1 is SGDLS and CDR2 YYNGEE. Between the trimmed V and J ends, which lost 3 bases and 3 bases, there was a span of 9 bases. This CDR3 is CASSAEGYYGYTF. The CDR3 DNA is TGTGCCAGCAGCGCGGAGGGGTACTATGGCTACACCTTC.

The chain couples TRBV5-6 to TRBJ2-5; 7 nucleotides align to TRBD2. The CDR3 runs to 14 residues. The trim removed 4 bases at V and 0 bases at J, leaving 3 bases unmatched. The germline gives CDR1 SGHDT, CDR2 YYEEEE. CDR3: CASSLGGDQETQYF. Here the CDR3 DNA reads TGTGCCAGCAGCCTTGGGGGGGACCAAGAGACCCAGTACTTC.

CDR3: CASSPGNPNTGELFF. CDR3 nucleotide sequence: TGTGCCAGCAGCCCCGGGAACCCGAACACCGGGGAGCTGTTTTTT. The V gene is TRBV7-6, the J gene TRBJ2-2; D is perhaps TRBD2 (5 bases). The V end was cut by 5 bases, the J end by 0 bases, with 10 bases between. The length of the CDR3 is 15 residues. Germline CDR1 SGHVS, CDR2 FNYEAQ.

As concerns this clone: Mismatch with germline at one junction end may stem from a read error. This chain links TRBV7-9 with TRBJ1-1; D is unresolved. This CDR3 spans 12 amino acids. Germline-derived CDR1 and CDR2 are SEHNR and FQNEAQ (reference sequence). CDR3 sequence reads: CSSSFYQAGAFF. The CDR3 region has the DNA TGTTCCAGCAGCTTTTATCAGGCGGGGGCTTTCTTT.

The chain is built from TRBV28 and TRBJ2-5, with D possibly matching TRBD1 (5 bases). CDR3 length equals 13 residues. Germline loops: CDR1 MDHEN, CDR2 SYDVKM. Trimming took 8 bases from V and 2 from J, leaving 12 bases between them. CDR3 protein: CASATGYQETQYF. The CDR3 coding sequence is TGTGCCAGCGCCACAGGATATCAAGAGACCCAGTACTTC.

V is TRBV27 and J is TRBJ2-7; D may be TRBD2 (5 bases). CDR1 MNHEY and CDR2 SMNVEV come from the germline V gene (reference sequence). The V and J ends lost 0 bases and 2 bases respectively, with 8 bases between them. The CDR3 length is 14 residues. CDR3 nucleotides: TGTGCCAGCAGTTTATCCGCACTAGCCTACGAGCAGTACTTC. Translating gives CASSLSALAYEQYF.

V is TRBV28 and J is TRBJ2-1; 11 bases are a match to TRBD2. J lost 6 bases, V lost 4 bases, and 2 bases had no gene match. Germline assignment: CDR1 MDHEN and CDR2 SYDVKM. CDR3 length equals 14 residues. CDR3 in DNA: TGTGCCAGCAGTTCCACTAGCGGGAGCAATGAGCAGTTCTTC. This sequence encodes CASSSTSGSNEQFF.

The V call is TRBV28, the J call TRBJ2-7; tentative D call: TRBD2 (6 bases). The V gene lost 2 bases and the J gene lost 9 bases, with 8 bases spanning the gap. The CDR3 loop spans 11 amino acids. Germline V gene sequence: CDR1 MDHEN, CDR2 SYDVKM. CDR3 sequence reads: CASSLRRGQYF. In DNA, the CDR3 is TGTGCCAGCAGTTTAAGGAGGGGGCAGTACTTC.

Concerning this clone: The same CDR3 also results from other DNA sequences found in this sample. This chain uses TRBV5-1 with TRBJ1-5; 7 bases are shared with TRBD1. With V trimmed by 0 bases and J by 2 bases, 2 bases remained unmatched. Per germline, CDR1 SGHRS and CDR2 YFSETQ. This CDR3 is 15 amino acids long. CDR3 DNA: TGCGCCAGCAGCTTGGGTGGGACAGGCAATCAGCCCCAGCATTTT. The encoded protein is CASSLGGTGNQPQHF.

V gene TRBV11-2 combines with J gene TRBJ1-1; D might be TRBD1 (6 bases). CDR1 is SGHAT, CDR2 FQNNGV, per germline. The CDR3 totals 15 residues. V dropped 2 bases and J dropped 2 bases, with 12 bases sitting between them. CDR3 sequence: CASSLSGQLNTEAFF. The CDR3 region has the DNA TGTGCCAGCAGCTTAAGTGGACAGCTCAACACTGAAGCTTTCTTT.

As DNA, the CDR3 is TGTGCCAGCAGCGGGACTAGCGGGAGTGCACAAAACATTCAGTACTTC. Translation gives CASSGTSGSAQNIQYF. This chain links TRBV5-4 with TRBJ2-4, with 14 bases fitting TRBD2. This CDR3 is built from 16 residues. The germline V gene has CDR1 SGHNT and CDR2 YYREEE (reference sequence). V shed 4 bases and J 5 bases; nucleotides not matched to a gene: 5.

J is TRBJ2-1 and V is TRBV7-9; 7 bases are shared with TRBD2. The CDR3 is 16 residues long. V lost 3 bases to trimming and J lost 2 bases; unmatched junction nucleotides: 7. Germline CDR1 SEHNR, CDR2 FQNEAQ (reference sequence). CDR3 coding DNA: TGTGCCAGCAGCTTTGGTGTAGCGGGTGCCTACAATGAGCAGTTCTTC. Translated, it gives CASSFGVAGAYNEQFF. The full variable domain, completed using reference TRBV7-9 and TRBJ2-1, is DTGVSQNPRHKITKRGQNVTFRCDPISEHNRLYWYRQTLGQGPEFLTYFQNEAQLEKSRLLSDRFSAERPKGSFSTLEIQRTEQGDSAMYLCASSFGVAGAYNEQFFGPGTRLTVL.

This rearrangement joins TRBV7-3 to TRBJ2-3; maybe TRBD2 (5 bases). The CDR3 is made up of 14 amino acids. The V gene's germline CDR1 is SGHTA and CDR2 FQGTGA. Trimming removed 1 base at V and 0 bases at J, with 5 bases between. CDR3 in amino acids: CASSLSGSTDTQYF. The CDR3 coding sequence is TGTGCCAGCAGCTTAAGCGGGAGCACAGATACGCAGTATTTT.

This clone occurred a few times. The chain employs TRBV18 and TRBJ2-1, with TRBD1 matching 8 bases. Germline V gene data show CDR1 as KGHSH and CDR2 as LQKENI. This CDR3 is built from 15 residues. V trimming: 3 bases; J trimming: 1 base; junction bases outside the gene matches: 2. The chain's CDR3 is CASSPTGGSYNEQFF. DNA for the CDR3: TGTGCCAGCTCACCCACAGGGGGGTCCTACAATGAGCAGTTCTTC. The full variable domain, in which reference TRBV18 and TRBJ2-1 provide the parts outside the CDR3, is NAGVMQNPRHLVRRRGQEARLRCSPMKGHSHVYWYRQLPEEGLKFMVYLQKENIIDESGMPKERFSAEFPKEGPSILRIQQVVRGDSAAYFCASSPTGGSYNEQFFGPGTRLTVL.

The rearrangement links TRBV7-9 to TRBJ2-7; 7 bases map to TRBD2. Germline loops: CDR1 SEHNR, CDR2 FQNEAQ (reference sequence). The length of the CDR3 is 14 residues. Losses at the gene ends were 1 base for V and 6 bases for J; bases not matched to a gene: 6. CDR3 in DNA: TGTGCCAGCAGCTTAGAGGGAGGGCACAGCGAGCAGTACTTC. Its protein is CASSLEGGHSEQYF.

This chain links TRBV15 with TRBJ2-1; 7 bases match TRBD1. CDR1 is LNHNV, CDR2 YYDKDF, per germline (reference sequence). Germline trimming cut 6 bases from V and 6 bases from J; bases unmatched to any gene: 8. This CDR3 contains 14 residues. This CDR3 reads CATRSWDSSNEQFF. The CDR3 nucleotides are TGTGCCACCAGGAGCTGGGACAGTTCCAATGAGCAGTTCTTC.